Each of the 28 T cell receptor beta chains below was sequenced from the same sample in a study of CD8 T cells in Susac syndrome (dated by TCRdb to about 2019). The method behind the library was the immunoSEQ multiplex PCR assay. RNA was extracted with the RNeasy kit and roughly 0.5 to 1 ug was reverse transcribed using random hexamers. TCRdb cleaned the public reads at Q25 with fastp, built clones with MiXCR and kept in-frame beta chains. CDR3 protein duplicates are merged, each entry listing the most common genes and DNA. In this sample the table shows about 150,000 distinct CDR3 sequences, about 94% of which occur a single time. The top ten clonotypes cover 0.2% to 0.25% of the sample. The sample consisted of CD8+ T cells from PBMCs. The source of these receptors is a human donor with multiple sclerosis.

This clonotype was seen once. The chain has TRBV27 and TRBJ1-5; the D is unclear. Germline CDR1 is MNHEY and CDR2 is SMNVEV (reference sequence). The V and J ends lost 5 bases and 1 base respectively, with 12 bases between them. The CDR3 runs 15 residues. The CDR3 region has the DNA TGTGCCAGCAGTCTGTGGGCGGGGAGCAATCAGCCCCAGCATTTT. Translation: CASSLWAGSNQPQHF.

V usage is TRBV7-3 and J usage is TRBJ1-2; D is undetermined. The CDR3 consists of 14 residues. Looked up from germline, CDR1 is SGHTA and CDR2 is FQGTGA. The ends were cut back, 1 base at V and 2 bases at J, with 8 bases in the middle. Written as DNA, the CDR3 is TGTGCCAGCAGCTTAAGCCCCGGGAACTATGGCTACACCTTC. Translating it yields CASSLSPGNYGYTF.

In DNA, the CDR3 is TGTGCCAGCAGCACAAGGACCCCCACCGGGGAGCTGTTTTTT. It specifies CASSTRTPTGELFF. This chain joins TRBV7-9 and TRBJ2-2, with D unclear. CDR3 size: 14 residues. V was shortened by 5 bases and J by 4 bases, with 11 bases between the two germline ends. Looked up from germline, CDR1 is SEHNR and CDR2 is FQNEAQ (reference sequence). The entire variable domain, with the rest obtained from reference TRBV7-9 and TRBJ2-2, is as follows: DTGVSQNPRHKITKRGQNVTFRCDPISEHNRLYWYRQTLGQGPEFLTYFQNEAQLEKSRLLSDRFSAERPKGSFSTLEIQRTEQGDSAMYLCASSTRTPTGELFFGEGSRLTVL.

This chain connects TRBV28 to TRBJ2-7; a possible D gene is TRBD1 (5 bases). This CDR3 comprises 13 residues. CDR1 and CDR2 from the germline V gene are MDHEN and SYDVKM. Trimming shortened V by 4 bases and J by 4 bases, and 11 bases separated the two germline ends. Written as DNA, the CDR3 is TGTGCCAGCAGTTGGACATCCGGATACGAGCAGTACTTC. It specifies CASSWTSGYEQYF.

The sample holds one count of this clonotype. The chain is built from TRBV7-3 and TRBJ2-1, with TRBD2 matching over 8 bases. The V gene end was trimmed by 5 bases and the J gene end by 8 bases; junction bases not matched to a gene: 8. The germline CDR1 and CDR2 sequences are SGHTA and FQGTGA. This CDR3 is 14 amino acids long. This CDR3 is CASSPRLALDEQFF. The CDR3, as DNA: TGTGCCAGCAGCCCCAGACTAGCGCTCGATGAGCAGTTCTTC.

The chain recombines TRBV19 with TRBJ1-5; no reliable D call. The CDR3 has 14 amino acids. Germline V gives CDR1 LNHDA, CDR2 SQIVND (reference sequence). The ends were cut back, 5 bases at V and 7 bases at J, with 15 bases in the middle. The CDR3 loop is CASSPRDLSQPQHF. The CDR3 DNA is TGTGCCAGTAGTCCGAGAGATTTAAGCCAGCCCCAGCATTTT.

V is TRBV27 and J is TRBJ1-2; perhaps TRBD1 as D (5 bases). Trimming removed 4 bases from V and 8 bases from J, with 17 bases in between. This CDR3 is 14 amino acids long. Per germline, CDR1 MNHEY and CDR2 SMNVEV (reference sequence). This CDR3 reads CASSSDWGSRGYTF. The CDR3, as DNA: TGTGCCAGCAGTTCCGATTGGGGGAGTAGGGGCTACACCTTC.

CDR3 loop: CSAPRQGVGGYTF. CDR3 DNA sequence: TGCAGCGCACCCCGACAGGGGGTGGGGGGCTACACCTTC. V usage is TRBV29-1 and J usage is TRBJ1-2; 9 nucleotides match TRBD1. J gave up 8 bases and V 7 bases, and 11 bases lay outside the gene matches. CDR3 length equals 13 residues. Germline V gene lookup returns CDR1 SQVTM and CDR2 ANQGSEA.

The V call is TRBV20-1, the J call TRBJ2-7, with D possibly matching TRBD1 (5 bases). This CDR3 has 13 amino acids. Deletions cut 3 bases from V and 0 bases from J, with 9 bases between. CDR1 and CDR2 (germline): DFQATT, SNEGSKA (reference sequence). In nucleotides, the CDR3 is TGCAGTGCTAGGTTCGACAGCTCCTACGAGCAGTACTTC. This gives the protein CSARFDSSYEQYF.

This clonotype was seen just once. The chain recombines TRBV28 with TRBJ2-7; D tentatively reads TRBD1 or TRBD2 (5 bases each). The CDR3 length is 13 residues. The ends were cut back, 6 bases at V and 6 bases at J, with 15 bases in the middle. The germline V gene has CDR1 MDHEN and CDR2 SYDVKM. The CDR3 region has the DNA TGTGCCAGCAGGCGCCCTCCGGGGCTCGAGCAGTACTTC. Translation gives CASRRPPGLEQYF.

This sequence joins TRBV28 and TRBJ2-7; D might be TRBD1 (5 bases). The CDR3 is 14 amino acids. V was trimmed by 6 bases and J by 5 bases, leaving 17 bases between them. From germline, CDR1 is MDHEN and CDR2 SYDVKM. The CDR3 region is CASSQLEGANEQYF. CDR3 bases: TGTGCCAGCAGCCAACTGGAAGGGGCAAACGAGCAGTACTTC. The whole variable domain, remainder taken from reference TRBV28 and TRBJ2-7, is DVKVTQSSRYLVKRTGEKVFLECVQDMDHENMFWYRQDPGLGLRLIYFSYDVKMKEKGDIPEGYSVSREKKERFSLILESASTNQTSMYLCASSQLEGANEQYFGPGTRLTVT.

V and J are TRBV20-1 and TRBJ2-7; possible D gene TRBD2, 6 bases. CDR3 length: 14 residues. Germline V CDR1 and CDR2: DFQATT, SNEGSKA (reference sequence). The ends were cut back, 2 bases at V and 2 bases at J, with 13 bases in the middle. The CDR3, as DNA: TGCAGTGCTAGAACTAGGGACTCCCCCTACGAGCAGTACTTC. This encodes CSARTRDSPYEQYF.

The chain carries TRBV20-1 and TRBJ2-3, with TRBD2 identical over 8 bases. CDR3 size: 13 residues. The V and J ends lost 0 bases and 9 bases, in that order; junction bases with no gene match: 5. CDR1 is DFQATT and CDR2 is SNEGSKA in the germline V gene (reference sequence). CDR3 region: CSARDGAGGTQYF. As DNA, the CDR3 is TGCAGTGCTAGAGATGGGGCGGGGGGCACGCAGTATTTT.

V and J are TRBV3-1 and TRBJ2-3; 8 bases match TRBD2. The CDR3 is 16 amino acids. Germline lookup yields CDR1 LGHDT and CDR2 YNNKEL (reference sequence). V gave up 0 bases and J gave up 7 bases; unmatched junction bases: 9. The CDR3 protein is CASSQDKASGGYTQYF. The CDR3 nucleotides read TGTGCCAGCAGCCAAGATAAAGCCAGCGGGGGATATACGCAGTATTTT.

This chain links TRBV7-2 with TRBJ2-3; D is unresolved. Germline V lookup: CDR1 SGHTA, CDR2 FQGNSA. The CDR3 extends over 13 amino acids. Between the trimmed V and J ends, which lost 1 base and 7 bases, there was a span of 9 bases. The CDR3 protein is CASSLGGRNTQYF. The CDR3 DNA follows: TGTGCCAGCAGCTTAGGTGGCAGGAATACGCAGTATTTT.

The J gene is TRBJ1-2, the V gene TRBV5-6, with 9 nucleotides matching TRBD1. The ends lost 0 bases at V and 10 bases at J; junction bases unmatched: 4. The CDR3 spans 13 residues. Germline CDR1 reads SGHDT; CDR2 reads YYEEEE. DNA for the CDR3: TGTGCCAGCAGCTTGGGGACAGGGGTATCCTACACCTTC. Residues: CASSLGTGVSYTF.

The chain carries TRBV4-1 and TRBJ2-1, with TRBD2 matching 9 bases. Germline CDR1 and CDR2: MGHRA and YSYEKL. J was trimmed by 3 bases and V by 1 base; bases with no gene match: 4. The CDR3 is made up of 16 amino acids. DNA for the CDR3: TGCGCCAGCAGCCAAGCTCTAGCGGGGAGCTACAATGAGCAGTTCTTC. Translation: CASSQALAGSYNEQFF.

The DNA for the CDR3 is TGTGCCAGCAGCCACGGGGAGTTTCTCAAGCAGTTCTTC. Translated, it gives CASSHGEFLKQFF. The chain recombines TRBV11-2 with TRBJ2-1; TRBD2 might be the D (5 bases). V lost 5 bases to trimming and J lost 11 bases, with 16 bases between them. The CDR3 contains 13 residues. CDR1 SGHAT and CDR2 FQNNGV come from the germline V gene.

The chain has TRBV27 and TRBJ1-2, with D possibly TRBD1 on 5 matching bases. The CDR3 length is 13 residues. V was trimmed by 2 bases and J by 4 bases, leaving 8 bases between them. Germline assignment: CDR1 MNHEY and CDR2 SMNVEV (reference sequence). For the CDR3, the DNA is TGTGCCAGCAGTTTACAGGGTGGCTATGGCTACACCTTC. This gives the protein CASSLQGGYGYTF.

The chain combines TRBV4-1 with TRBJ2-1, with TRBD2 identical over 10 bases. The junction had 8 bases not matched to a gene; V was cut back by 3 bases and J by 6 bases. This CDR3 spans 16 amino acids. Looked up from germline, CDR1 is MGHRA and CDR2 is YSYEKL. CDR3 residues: CASSQGTSVDSNEQFF. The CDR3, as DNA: TGCGCCAGCAGCCAGGGGACTAGCGTGGATTCCAATGAGCAGTTCTTC.

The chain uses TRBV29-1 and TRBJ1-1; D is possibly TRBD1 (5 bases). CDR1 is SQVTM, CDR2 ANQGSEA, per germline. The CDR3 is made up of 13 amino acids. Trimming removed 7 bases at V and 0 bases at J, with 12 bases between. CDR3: CSAGGRMNTEAFF. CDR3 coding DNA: TGCAGCGCTGGGGGTCGGATGAACACTGAAGCTTTCTTT.

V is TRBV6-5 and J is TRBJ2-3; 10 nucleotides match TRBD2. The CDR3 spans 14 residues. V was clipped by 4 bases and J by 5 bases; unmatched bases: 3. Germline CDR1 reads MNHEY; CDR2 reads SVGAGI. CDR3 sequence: CASSFLAGVDTQYF. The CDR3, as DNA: TGTGCCAGCAGTTTTCTAGCGGGGGTAGATACGCAGTATTTT.

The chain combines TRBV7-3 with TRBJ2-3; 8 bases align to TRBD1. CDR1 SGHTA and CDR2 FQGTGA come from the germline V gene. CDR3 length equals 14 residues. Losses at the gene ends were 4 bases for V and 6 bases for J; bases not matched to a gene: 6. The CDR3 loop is CASSSGGASDTQYF. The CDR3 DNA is TGTGCCAGCAGCTCAGGGGGCGCATCCGATACGCAGTATTTT.

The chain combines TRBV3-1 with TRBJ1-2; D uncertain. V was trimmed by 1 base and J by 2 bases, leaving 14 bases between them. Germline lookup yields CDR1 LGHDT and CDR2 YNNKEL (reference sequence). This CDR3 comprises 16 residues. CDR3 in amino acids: CASSQGSRVYNYGYTF. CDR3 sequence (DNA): TGTGCCAGCAGCCAAGGGTCGAGGGTGTACAACTATGGCTACACCTTC.

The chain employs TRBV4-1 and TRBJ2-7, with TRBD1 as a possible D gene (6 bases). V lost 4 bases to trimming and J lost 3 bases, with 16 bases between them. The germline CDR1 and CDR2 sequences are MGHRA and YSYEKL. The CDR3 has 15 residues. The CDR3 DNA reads TGCGCCAGCAGCCCACTACAGGGTTCATACTACGAGCAGTACTTC. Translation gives CASSPLQGSYYEQYF.

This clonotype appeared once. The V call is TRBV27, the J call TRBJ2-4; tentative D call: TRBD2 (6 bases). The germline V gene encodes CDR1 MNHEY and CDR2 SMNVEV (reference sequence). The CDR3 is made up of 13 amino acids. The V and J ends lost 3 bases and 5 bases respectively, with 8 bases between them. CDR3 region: CASSFGTQNIQYF. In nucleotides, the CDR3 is TGTGCCAGCAGTTTTGGGACTCAAAACATTCAGTACTTC.

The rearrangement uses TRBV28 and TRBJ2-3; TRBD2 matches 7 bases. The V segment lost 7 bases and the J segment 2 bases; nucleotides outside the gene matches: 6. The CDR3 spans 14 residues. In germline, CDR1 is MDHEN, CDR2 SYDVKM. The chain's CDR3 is CASTSRGTTDTQYF. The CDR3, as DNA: TGTGCCAGCACCTCGCGGGGGACCACAGATACGCAGTATTTT.

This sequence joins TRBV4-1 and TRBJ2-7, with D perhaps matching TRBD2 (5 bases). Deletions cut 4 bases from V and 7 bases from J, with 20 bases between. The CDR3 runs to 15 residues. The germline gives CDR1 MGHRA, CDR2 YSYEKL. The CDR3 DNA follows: TGCGCCAGCAGCCGAGGGTCCCTCTTATTGCGTGAGCAGTACTTC. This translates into CASSRGSLLLREQYF.